The text below deals with one TCR beta chain. The antigen is not known. This entry comes from a study of blood T cells in healthy people across ages. Study-level points and caveats: In long-lived donors, naive CD4+ cell counts and diversity exceeded those of aged donors.

Next came a second PCR, run for about 6 to 12 cycles, which used a sample-barcoded 5' primer along with a J-beta primer mix. Every cDNA molecule bore a tag from a template-switch adaptor containing 12 random nucleotides. TCRdb reanalysed the 5' RACE reads using MiXCR and keeps one entry per CDR3 protein. Of fewer than 700,000 distinct CDR3 sequences listed, less than 60% are singletons. Trimming shortened V by 6 bases and J by 1 base, and 9 bases separated the two germline ends. This CDR3 has 12 residues. Germline V gene data show CDR1 as DFQATT and CDR2 as SNEGSKA (reference sequence). No fewer than 6 micrograms of total RNA were isolated from every sample.

The chain carries TRBV20-1 and TRBJ2-5; D uncertain. Specimen: blood. This TCR came from an elderly man in good health. CDR3 sequence: CSAPRTQETQYF. CDR3 nucleotide sequence: TGCAGTGCCCCCAGGACCCAAGAGACCCAGTACTTC.